This TCR beta chain was recovered during a study of cytomegalovirus exposure and HLA in healthy donors. Study observations and caveats: Later analysis showed most CMV-associated TCR beta chains appearing HLA-restricted. Later on, an analysis tied around 17,000 TCR beta sequences to HLA alleles at 0.05 false discovery rate. In terms of immune exposure information, only CMV serostatus was available.

This CDR3 region has 13 residues. Germline CDR1 PRHDT, CDR2 FYEKMQ (reference sequence). V lost 4 bases and J lost 3, with 9 bases in between. In this sample, this clone turned up a few times. What it binds is unknown. PCR primers comprised 60 Vbeta and 13 Jbeta primers. The data were produced by immunoSEQ multiplex PCR, yet TCRdb's version contains in-frame clones alone and is incomplete. The table shows 100,000 or so clones, with about three quarters occurring only once. The sequence was obtained from a male donor in good health and CMV-seropositive. The chain links TRBV13 to TRBJ1-1; possible D gene TRBD1, 6 bases. Sequenced: PBMCs. The CDR3 reads CASSYREYTEAFF. The CDR3 region has the DNA TGTGCCAGCAGCTACAGGGAGTACACTGAAGCTTTCTTT.